Listed below are T cell receptor beta chains from one sample, sequenced in a study of T and B cells in COVID-19 patients. TCRdb re-analysed the multiplex PCR reads in MiXCR, keeping a single row per CDR3 protein. The table includes approximately 14,000 distinct CDR3 sequences, under 35% detected once. The sample comprised blood. These receptors originate from a human donor who had recovered from COVID-19. CDR3s include the opening cysteine and the closing phenylalanine or tryptophan. The D gene is left open where the match is weak. Clone size appears in some rows only: once, few, many, or a class for an expanded clone.

>TRBJ2-7|TRBV27|-|TRBD1
CASSSPGQGAGGFTGTEQYF
TGTGCCAGCAGTTCCCCGGGACAGGGGGCGGGAGGATTCACCGGGACCGAGCAGTACTTC
>TRBJ2-3|TRBV27|-|-
CASSFVSRSSSTDTQYF
TGTGCCAGCAGTTTCGTCAGCCGATCGTCTAGCACAGATACGCAGTATTTT
>TRBJ2-7|TRBV27|many|-
CASSLGVASPDEQYF
TGTGCCAGCAGTTTAGGGGTAGCCTCTCCTGACGAGCAGTACTTC
>TRBJ1-1|TRBV5-4|few|TRBD1
CASSARQGANTEAFF
TGTGCCAGCAGCGCCAGACAGGGGGCGAACACTGAAGCTTTCTTT
>TRBJ2-2|TRBV6-2/TRBV6-3|many|-
CASSYRGALNTGELFF
TGTGCCAGCAGTTACAGGGGGGCACTGAACACCGGGGAGCTGTTTTTT
>TRBJ1-6|TRBV6-2/TRBV6-3|-|-
CASSPHRQENTLHF
TGTGCCAGCAGTCCACACAGACAGGAGAACACCCTCCACTTT
>TRBJ2-7|TRBV6-2/TRBV6-3|few|TRBD1
CASSPGTGYYYEQYF
TGTGCCAGCAGTCCCGGGACAGGCTATTACTACGAGCAGTACTTC
>TRBJ1-6|TRBV27|few|-
CASSWIRGSSYNSPLHF
TGTGCCAGCAGTTGGATCAGAGGAAGCTCCTATAATTCACCCCTCCACTTT
>TRBJ2-1|TRBV27|medium-sized|TRBD2
CASSTGLAQNEQFF
TGTGCCAGCAGTACGGGACTAGCGCAGAATGAGCAGTTCTTC
>TRBJ2-5|TRBV27|medium-sized|-
CASSLRGETQYF
TGTGCCAGCAGTTTACGCGGAGAGACCCAGTACTTC
>TRBJ2-5|TRBV18|-|TRBD1
CASSSGTGRETQYF
TGTGCCAGCTCGTCCGGGACAGGACGGGAGACCCAGTACTTC
>TRBJ2-7|TRBV29-1|medium-sized|-
CSVEGRAFPYEQYF
TGCAGCGTTGAAGGCAGGGCGTTCCCCTACGAGCAGTACTTC
>TRBJ1-3|TRBV30|-|-
CAWSVRGAGNTIYF
TGTGCCTGGAGTGTACGAGGGGCTGGAAACACCATATATTTT
>TRBJ2-3|TRBV20-1|-|TRBD2
CSAVGTSGTDTQYF
TGCAGTGCTGTCGGGACTAGCGGCACAGATACGCAGTATTTT
>TRBJ2-2|TRBV29-1|medium-sized|-
CSVFVFGPWGTGELFF
TGCAGCGTTTTCGTTTTTGGGCCATGGGGCACCGGGGAGCTGTTTTTT
>TRBJ1-2|TRBV11-1|-|-
CASSLGFVRGGGYTF
TGTGCCAGCAGCTTGGGTTTTGTAAGGGGTGGAGGCTACACCTTC
>TRBJ1-2|TRBV19|many|-
CASSTVTANYGYTF
TGTGCCAGTAGTACCGTGACCGCCAACTATGGCTACACCTTC
>TRBJ2-7|TRBV29-1|-|TRBD1
CSVPTGGHEQYF
TGCAGCGTCCCCACAGGGGGCCACGAGCAGTACTTC
>TRBJ2-7|TRBV6-1|medium-sized|TRBD1
CASSDSRRTGTYEQYF
TGTGCCAGCAGTGACAGCCGGCGGACAGGGACCTACGAGCAGTACTTC
>TRBJ1-5|TRBV15|few|-
CATSREVDSNQPQHF
TGTGCCACCAGCAGAGAGGTCGATAGCAATCAGCCCCAGCATTTT
>TRBJ2-7|TRBV11-2|-|TRBD1
CASSLGAGTAYEQYF
TGTGCCAGCAGCTTAGGTGCAGGGACAGCCTACGAGCAGTACTTC
>TRBJ2-3|TRBV29-1|medium-sized|TRBD2
CSAKLAGGTDTQYF
TGCAGCGCAAAACTAGCGGGAGGGACAGATACGCAGTATTTT
>TRBJ2-6|TRBV5-1|-|-
CASSLVGRDGANVLTF
TGCGCCAGCAGCTTGGTGGGTAGGGATGGGGCCAACGTCCTGACTTTC
>TRBJ1-6|TRBV5-5|many|TRBD1
CASSLFGGDRESLLHF
TGTGCCAGCAGCTTATTCGGGGGTGACAGGGAATCACTCCTCCACTTT
>TRBJ2-1|TRBV12-3/TRBV12-4|few|-
CASNGGPGYEQFF
TGTGCCAGCAACGGGGGCCCGGGATATGAGCAGTTCTTC
>TRBJ2-2|TRBV29-1|medium-sized|TRBD1
CSALLPFDRANTGELFF
TGCAGCGCCCTACTACCCTTCGACAGGGCGAACACCGGGGAGCTGTTTTTT
>TRBJ2-3|TRBV27|many|-
CASSPLGADTQYF
TGTGCCAGCAGTCCCCTTGGCGCAGATACGCAGTATTTT
>TRBJ2-3|TRBV6-1|-|-
CASTQMGGASTDTKYF
TGTGCCAGCACCCAAATGGGGGGTGCTAGCACAGATACGAAGTATTTT
>TRBJ2-1|TRBV15|many|-
CATSRDANKGNEQFF
TGTGCCACCAGCAGAGATGCTAACAAGGGCAATGAGCAGTTCTTC
>TRBJ2-3|TRBV20-1|-|-
CSARVGTYSTDTQYF
TGCAGTGCGCGGGTGGGGACGTATAGCACAGATACGCAGTATTTT
>TRBJ2-2|TRBV6-4|many|-
CASSTSTNTGELFF
TGTGCCAGCAGTACATCCACGAACACCGGGGAGCTGTTTTTT
>TRBJ2-3|TRBV5-1|few|-
CASSLAVAETTDTQYF
TGCGCCAGCAGCTTGGCAGTAGCTGAGACCACAGATACGCAGTATTTT